Following are 2 T cell receptor beta chains from one sample sequenced in a study of shared clonotypes between healthy human individuals. Naive CD8 populations comprised CD45RO-negative cells positively selected for CCR7, excluding terminally differentiated effector memory CD45RA+ cells. The repertoire was sequenced with immunoSEQ multiplex PCR; TCRdb's copy has only in-frame clones and lacks some. The sample lists some 2 million clones; about 95% were seen once. Specimen: naive CD8+ T cells sorted from blood. Receptors originate from a man in his late teens or twenties in good health.

The chain is built from TRBV27 and TRBJ2-7; a weak D match, TRBD1 (5 bases). V lost 6 bases, J lost 6 bases, and 9 bases lay in between. Germline V gene lookup returns CDR1 MNHEY and CDR2 SMNVEV (reference sequence). This CDR3 has 11 amino acids. CDR3 region: CASRAGSEQYF. The CDR3 bases are TGTGCCAGCAGGGCAGGGTCCGAGCAGTACTTC.

This clone was seen just once. The chain links TRBV28 to TRBJ1-5; D call uncertain. Germline V CDR1 and CDR2: MDHEN, SYDVKM. The CDR3 length is 13 residues. Trimming took 10 bases from V and 3 from J, leaving 13 bases between them. The CDR3: CATAPPANQPQHF. CDR3 nucleotide sequence: TGTGCCACCGCCCCACCGGCCAATCAGCCCCAGCATTTT.